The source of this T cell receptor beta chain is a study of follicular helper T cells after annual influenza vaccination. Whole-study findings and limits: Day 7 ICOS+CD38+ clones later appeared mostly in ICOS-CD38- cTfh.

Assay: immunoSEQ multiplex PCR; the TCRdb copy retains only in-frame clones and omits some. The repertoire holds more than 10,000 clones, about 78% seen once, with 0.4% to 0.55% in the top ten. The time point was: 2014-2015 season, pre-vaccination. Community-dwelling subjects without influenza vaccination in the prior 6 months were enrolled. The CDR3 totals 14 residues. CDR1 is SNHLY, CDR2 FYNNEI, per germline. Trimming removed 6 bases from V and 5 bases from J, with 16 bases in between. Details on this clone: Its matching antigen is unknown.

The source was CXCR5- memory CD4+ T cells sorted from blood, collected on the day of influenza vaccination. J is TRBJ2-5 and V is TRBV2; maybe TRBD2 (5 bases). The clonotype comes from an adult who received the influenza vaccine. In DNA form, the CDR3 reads TGTGCCAGCAGCGAGGAGACTACGTCGGAGACCCAGTACTTC. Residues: CASSEETTSETQYF.